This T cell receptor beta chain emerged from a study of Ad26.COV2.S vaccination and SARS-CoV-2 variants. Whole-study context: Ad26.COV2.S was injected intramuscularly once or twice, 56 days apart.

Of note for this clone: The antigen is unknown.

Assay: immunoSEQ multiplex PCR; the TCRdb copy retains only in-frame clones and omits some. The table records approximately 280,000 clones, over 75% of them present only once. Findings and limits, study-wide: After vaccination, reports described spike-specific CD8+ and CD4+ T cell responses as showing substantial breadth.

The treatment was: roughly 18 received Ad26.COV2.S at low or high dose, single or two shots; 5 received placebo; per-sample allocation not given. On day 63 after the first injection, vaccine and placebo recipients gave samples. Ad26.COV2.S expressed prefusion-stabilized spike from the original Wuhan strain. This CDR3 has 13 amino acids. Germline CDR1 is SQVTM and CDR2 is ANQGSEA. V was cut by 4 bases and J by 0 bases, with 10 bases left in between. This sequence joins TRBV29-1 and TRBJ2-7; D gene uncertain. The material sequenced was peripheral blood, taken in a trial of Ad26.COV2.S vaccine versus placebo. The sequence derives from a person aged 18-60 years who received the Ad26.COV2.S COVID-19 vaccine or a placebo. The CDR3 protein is CSVVVYSSYEQYF. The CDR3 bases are TGCAGCGTTGTCGTCTATAGCTCCTACGAGCAGTACTTC.